This TCR beta chain was recovered during a study of patients and donors after allogeneic stem cell transplantation. Each CDR3 protein gets one entry after TCRdb re-called the RT-PCR reads with MiXCR. The table includes about 230,000 distinct CDR3 sequences, 14% detected once. Only a few counts were recorded for this clonotype. The germline V and J ends were trimmed by 5 bases and 11 bases, with 19 bases remaining between them. This CDR3 contains 13 residues. The specimen sequenced was blood, either unsorted or a sorted T cell fraction (not recorded which). The genes are TRBV12-3 or TRBV12-4 and TRBJ2-7, with D maybe TRBD2 (6 bases). This clonotype was sampled from a human donor who was either an allogeneic HSCT recipient or a stem cell or donor lymphocyte infusion donor (not recorded which). It is not recorded whose cells these are; they may come from a transplant donor. CDR3 protein: CASSPGATSRKYF. CDR3 bases: TGTGCCAGCAGTCCCGGAGCGACTAGTCGGAAGTACTTC.